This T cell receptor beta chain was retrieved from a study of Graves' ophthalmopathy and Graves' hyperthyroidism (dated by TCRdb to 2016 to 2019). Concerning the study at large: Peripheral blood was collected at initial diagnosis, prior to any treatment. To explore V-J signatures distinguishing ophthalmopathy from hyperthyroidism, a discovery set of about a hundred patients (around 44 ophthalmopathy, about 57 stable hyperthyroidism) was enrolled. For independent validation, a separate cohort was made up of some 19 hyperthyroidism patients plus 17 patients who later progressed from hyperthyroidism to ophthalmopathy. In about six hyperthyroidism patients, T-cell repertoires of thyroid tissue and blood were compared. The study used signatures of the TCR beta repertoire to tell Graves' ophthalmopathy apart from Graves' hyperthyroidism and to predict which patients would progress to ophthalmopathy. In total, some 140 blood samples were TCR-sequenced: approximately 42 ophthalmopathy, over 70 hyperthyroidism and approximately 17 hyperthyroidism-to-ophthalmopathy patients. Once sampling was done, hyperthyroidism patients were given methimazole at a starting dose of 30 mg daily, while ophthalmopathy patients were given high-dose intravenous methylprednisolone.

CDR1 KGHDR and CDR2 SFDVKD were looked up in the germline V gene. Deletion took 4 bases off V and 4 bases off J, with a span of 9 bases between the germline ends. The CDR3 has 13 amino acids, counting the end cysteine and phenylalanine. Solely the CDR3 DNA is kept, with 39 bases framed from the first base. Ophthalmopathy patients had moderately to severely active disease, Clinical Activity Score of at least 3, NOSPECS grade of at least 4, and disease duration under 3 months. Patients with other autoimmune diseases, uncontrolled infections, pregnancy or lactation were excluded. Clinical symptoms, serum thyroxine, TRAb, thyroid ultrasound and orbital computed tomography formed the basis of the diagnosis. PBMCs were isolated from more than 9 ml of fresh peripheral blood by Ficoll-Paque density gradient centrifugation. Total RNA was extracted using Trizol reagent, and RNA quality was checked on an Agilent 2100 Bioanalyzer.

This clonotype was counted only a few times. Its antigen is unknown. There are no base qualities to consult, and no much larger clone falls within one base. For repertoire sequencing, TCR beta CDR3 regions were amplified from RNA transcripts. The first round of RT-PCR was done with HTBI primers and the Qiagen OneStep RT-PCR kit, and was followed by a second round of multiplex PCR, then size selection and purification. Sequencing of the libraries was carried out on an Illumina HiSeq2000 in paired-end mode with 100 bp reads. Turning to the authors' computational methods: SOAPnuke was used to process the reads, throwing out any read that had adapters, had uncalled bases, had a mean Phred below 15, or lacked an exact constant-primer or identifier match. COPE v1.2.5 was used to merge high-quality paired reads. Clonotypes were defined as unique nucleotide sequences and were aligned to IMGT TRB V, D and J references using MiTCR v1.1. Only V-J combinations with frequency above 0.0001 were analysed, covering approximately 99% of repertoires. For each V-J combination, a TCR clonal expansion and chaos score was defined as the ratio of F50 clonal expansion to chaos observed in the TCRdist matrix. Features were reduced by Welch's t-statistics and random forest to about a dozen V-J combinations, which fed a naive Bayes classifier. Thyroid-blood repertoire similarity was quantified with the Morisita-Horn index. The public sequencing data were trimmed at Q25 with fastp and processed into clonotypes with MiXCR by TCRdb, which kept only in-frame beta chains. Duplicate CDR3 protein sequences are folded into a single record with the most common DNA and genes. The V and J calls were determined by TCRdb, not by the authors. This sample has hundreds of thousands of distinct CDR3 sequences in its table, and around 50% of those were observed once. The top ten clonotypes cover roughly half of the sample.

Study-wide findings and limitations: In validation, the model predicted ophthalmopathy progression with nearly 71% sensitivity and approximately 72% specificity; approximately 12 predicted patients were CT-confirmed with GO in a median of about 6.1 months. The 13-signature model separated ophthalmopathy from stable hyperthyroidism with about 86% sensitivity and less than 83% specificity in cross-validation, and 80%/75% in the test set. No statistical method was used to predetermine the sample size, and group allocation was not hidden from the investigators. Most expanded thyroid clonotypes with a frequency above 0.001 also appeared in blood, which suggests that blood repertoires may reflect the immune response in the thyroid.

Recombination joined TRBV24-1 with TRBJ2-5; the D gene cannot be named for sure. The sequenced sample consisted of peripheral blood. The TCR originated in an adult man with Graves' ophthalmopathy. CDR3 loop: CATSDPPRETQYF. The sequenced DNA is TGTGCCACCAGTGACCCACCGAGAGAGACCCAGTACTTC.